The next 22 T cell receptor beta chains were all read from a single sample in a study of blood T cell repertoires in COVID-19. TCRdb's copy holds only in-frame clones and misses some; the assay was immunoSEQ multiplex PCR. This sample has 140,000 to 150,000 clones, with 80% found just once. What was sequenced was peripheral blood. These receptors all come from a man aged 60 to 75 with active or convalescent COVID-19.

This chain links TRBV28 with TRBJ2-3, with 9 bases lining up with TRBD1. This CDR3 has 17 amino acids. CDR1 is MDHEN and CDR2 is SYDVKM in the germline V gene. J lost 1 base, V lost 2 bases, and 7 bases had no gene match. The CDR3 nucleotides are TGTGCCAGCAGTTTAGGATGGGACAGGGAGGGCACAGATACGCAGTATTTT. The encoded protein is CASSLGWDREGTDTQYF.

The chain couples TRBV4-1 to TRBJ1-4, with D unclear. From germline, CDR1 is MGHRA and CDR2 YSYEKL. The V and J ends lost 0 bases and 8 bases respectively, with 13 bases between them. The CDR3 extends over 15 amino acids. The CDR3 here is CASSQDALSREKLFF. CDR3 bases: TGCGCCAGCAGCCAAGACGCCTTGTCCCGGGAAAAACTGTTTTTT.

V usage is TRBV5-1 and J usage is TRBJ2-3, with D possibly TRBD1 on 5 matching bases. V dropped 4 bases and J dropped 4 bases, with 13 bases sitting between them. Germline V gene data show CDR1 as SGHRS and CDR2 as YFSETQ. This CDR3 is built from 14 residues. The CDR3 nucleotides are TGCGCCAGCAGCCTTGGTGCAGGGTCAGATACGCAGTATTTT. Protein: CASSLGAGSDTQYF.

This clone has only a few counts. The chain carries TRBV28 and TRBJ1-2; D uncertain. Trimming pared 0 bases from V and 7 bases from J, leaving 9 bases between. This CDR3 contains 13 residues. CDR1 MDHEN and CDR2 SYDVKM come from the germline V gene. The CDR3 sequence is CASSLWGSSGYTF. CDR3 DNA: TGTGCCAGCAGTTTATGGGGGAGTAGTGGCTACACCTTC.

This chain joins TRBV10-3 and TRBJ1-5; D gene unclear. V was pared by 2 bases and J by 3 bases, with 8 bases between. The CDR3 spans 14 residues. The germline V gene has CDR1 ENHRY and CDR2 SYGVKD. The CDR3 reads CAISEGRVNQPQHF. The CDR3 nucleotides read TGTGCCATCAGTGAGGGGAGGGTCAATCAGCCCCAGCATTTT.

This chain joins TRBV5-1 and TRBJ1-1, with 7 bases matching TRBD1. Germline V lookup: CDR1 SGHRS, CDR2 YFSETQ. V shed 2 bases and J 7 bases; nucleotides not matched to a gene: 17. The CDR3 spans 17 residues. Here the CDR3 DNA reads TGCGCCAGCAGCTTAAGAATGACAGGGCCGCGACACGATGAAGCTTTCTTT. Translating gives CASSLRMTGPRHDEAFF.

The V and J genes are TRBV13 and TRBJ2-3, with 14 bases fitting TRBD2. V gave up 3 bases and J gave up 3 bases; unmatched junction bases: 5. CDR3 length: 17 amino acids. Germline loops: CDR1 PRHDT, CDR2 FYEKMQ (reference sequence). CDR3: CASSLGGTSGRTDTQYF. The CDR3, as DNA: TGTGCCAGCAGCTTGGGGGGGACTAGCGGGAGAACAGATACGCAGTATTTT.

The chain combines TRBV5-8 with TRBJ2-1; D is possibly TRBD2 (6 bases). The CDR3 totals 15 residues. The germline V and J ends were trimmed by 4 bases and 2 bases, with 13 bases remaining between them. Germline lookup yields CDR1 SGHTS and CDR2 YDEGEE. CDR3 DNA sequence: TGTGCCAGCAGCCCTGGACTACTTACCTACAATGAGCAGTTCTTC. It translates to CASSPGLLTYNEQFF. Filled out from reference TRBV5-8 and TRBJ2-1, the complete variable domain reads EAGVTQSPTHLIKTRGQQATLRCSPISGHTSVYWYQQALGLGLQFLLWYDEGEERNRGNFPPRFSGRQFPNYSSELNVNALELEDSALYLCASSPGLLTYNEQFFGPGTRLTVL.

This clone has a single count. DNA for the CDR3: TGTGCCAGCAGCGAGTCCGTCGGCGGAACCGGGGAGCTGTTTTTT. It is translated as CASSESVGGTGELFF. The chain uses TRBV9 and TRBJ2-2; no reliable D call. The CDR3 is made up of 15 amino acids. Deletions cut 3 bases from V and 5 bases from J, with 14 bases between. CDR1 and CDR2 (germline): SGDLS, YYNGEE.

The chain uses TRBV6-1 and TRBJ1-1; D is perhaps TRBD1 (6 bases). V lost 0 bases to trimming and J lost 4 bases, with 15 bases between them. Germline V CDR1 and CDR2: MNHNS, SASEGT. The CDR3 covers 16 residues. For the CDR3, the DNA is TGTGCCAGCAGTGAAGCCTTGACCACCAGGGGCACTGAAGCTTTCTTT. Residues: CASSEALTTRGTEAFF.

For this clone: Compared with germline, one end of the junction differs, possibly owing to a read error. The genes are TRBV15 and TRBJ1-4, with a weak D call TRBD1 (5 bases). This CDR3 has 14 residues. Germline CDR1 reads LNHNV; CDR2 reads YYDKDF (reference sequence). CDR3 nucleotides: TGTGCCACCACCCCAGGGTACACTAATGAAAACCTGTTTTTT. Its translation is CATTPGYTNENLFF.

This clone was detected only a few times. The genes are TRBV28 and TRBJ1-4; D perhaps matches TRBD1 (6 bases). The CDR3 is 14 residues long. The germline V gene encodes CDR1 MDHEN and CDR2 SYDVKM. The V end was cut by 7 bases, the J end by 4 bases, with 13 bases between. This CDR3 is CASTDAGDNEKLFF. The CDR3 DNA follows: TGTGCCAGCACCGACGCAGGGGATAATGAAAAACTGTTTTTT. The complete variable domain, with remaining parts taken from reference TRBV28 and TRBJ1-4, reads DVKVTQSSRYLVKRTGEKVFLECVQDMDHENMFWYRQDPGLGLRLIYFSYDVKMKEKGDIPEGYSVSREKKERFSLILESASTNQTSMYLCASTDAGDNEKLFFGSGTQLSVL.

This clone was observed a single time. V and J are TRBV4-2 and TRBJ1-2; D ambiguous. The germline CDR1 and CDR2 sequences are LGHNA and YNFKEQ. Trimming cost V 1 base and J 4 bases, with 10 bases left between them. This CDR3 is built from 14 residues. Here the CDR3 DNA reads TGTGCCAGCAGCCAAGGCCGGGAACCCTATGGCTACACCTTC. This encodes CASSQGREPYGYTF.

The DNA for the CDR3 is TGTGCCAGCAGCTTGGAAGCGGGAAGGTGGACAGATACGCAGTATTTT. As protein: CASSLEAGRWTDTQYF. The chain combines TRBV5-5 with TRBJ2-3; 7 bases agree with TRBD2. The CDR3 covers 16 residues. After removal of 0 bases from V and 3 bases from J, the junction contained 7 bases not matched to a gene. In germline, CDR1 is SGHKS, CDR2 YYEKEE (reference sequence).

This sequence joins TRBV27 and TRBJ2-3; D is perhaps TRBD1 (6 bases). Deletions cut 4 bases from V and 4 bases from J, with 21 bases between. The CDR3 covers 17 residues. The germline V gene has CDR1 MNHEY and CDR2 SMNVEV (reference sequence). The CDR3 protein is CASSSPGTPLSADTQYF. The DNA of the CDR3 is TGTGCCAGCAGTTCCCCCGGGACACCCCTCAGCGCAGATACGCAGTATTTT.

The chain recombines TRBV7-5 with TRBJ1-4; the DNA was not used to check the table's D call, TRBD1. TRBV7-5 has pseudogene status. This CDR3 spans 19 amino acids. DNA for the CDR3: TGTGCCAGAAGCTCGGACACTGCTAGGGGGACGGGCACTAATGAAAAACTGTTTTTT. Translated, it gives CARSSDTARGTGTNEKLFF.

The chain carries TRBV20-1 and TRBJ2-7; no definite D call. V lost 7 bases, J lost 1 base, and 8 bases lay in between. There are 11 residues in the CDR3. Looked up from germline, CDR1 is DFQATT and CDR2 is SNEGSKA (reference sequence). The CDR3 DNA sequence: TGCAGTGTGTGGAGTTCCTACGAGCAGTACTTC. Amino acids: CSVWSSYEQYF.

The chain uses TRBV7-2 and TRBJ2-5, with unresolved D. Germline lookup yields CDR1 SGHTA and CDR2 FQGNSA. Trimming pared 2 bases from V and 9 bases from J, leaving 28 bases between. The CDR3 totals 18 residues. The CDR3: CASSLRIDSTLSTMPQYF. CDR3 DNA: TGTGCCAGCAGCTTACGGATTGACTCGACTTTGAGTACCATGCCCCAGTACTTC.

The chain uses TRBV7-2 and TRBJ2-4, with TRBD1 matching 7 bases. Germline CDR1 reads SGHTA; CDR2 reads FQGNSA. CDR3 length: 19 residues. With 5 bases clipped from V and 1 base from J, the junction kept 17 bases outside the gene matches. CDR3 in DNA: TGTGCCAGCAGCCCGTCGGGACAGCCCTACCTCAATGCCAAAAACATTCAGTACTTC. This codes for CASSPSGQPYLNAKNIQYF.

This sequence joins TRBV7-2 and TRBJ1-4; D is ambiguous. The CDR3 loop spans 16 amino acids. Germline V gene sequence: CDR1 SGHTA, CDR2 FQGNSA. V lost 1 base, J lost 0 bases, and 9 bases lay in between. CDR3 in DNA: TGTGCCAGCAGCTTAGATCTGAGAGCAACTAATGAAAAACTGTTTTTT. Translated: CASSLDLRATNEKLFF.

Ten or more counts support this clone. The same CDR3 arises from other DNA sequences in this sample as well. The rearrangement uses TRBV6-5 and TRBJ2-7, with D maybe TRBD2 (6 bases). Germline CDR1 and CDR2: MNHEY and SVGAGI. Trimming left V 6 bases short and J 4 bases short, with 16 bases between. The CDR3 has 14 amino acids. CDR3 in amino acids: CASRGGETGYEQYF. The CDR3 nucleotides are TGTGCCAGCAGGGGGGGAGAGACTGGTTACGAGCAGTACTTC.

The chain uses TRBV3-1 (or the pseudogene TRBV3-2) and TRBJ1-3; D perhaps matches TRBD1 (5 bases). V was pared by 1 base and J by 2 bases, with 12 bases between. Looked up from germline, CDR1 is LGHDT and CDR2 is YNNKEL (reference sequence). The CDR3 totals 16 residues. The CDR3 loop is CASSQGRPGAGNTIYF. Written as DNA, the CDR3 is TGTGCCAGCAGCCAAGGAAGGCCGGGGGCTGGAAACACCATATATTTT.